Listed below are T cell receptor beta chains from one sample, sequenced in a study of blood T cell repertoires in COVID-19. Data came from immunoSEQ multiplex PCR; TCRdb stores just in-frame clones and leaves some out. This sample has 75,000 to 95,000 clones, with 70% to 90% found just once. The sequencing sample was made of peripheral blood. The receptors derive from a woman aged 60-70 years with COVID-19, enrolled during active disease. Each CDR3 is given with its conserved first and last residue. D genes are given only for firm matches. Some rows mark clone size as missing; the rest say once, few, many or name a class of expanded clone.

V	D	J	size	CDR3	DNA
TRBV2	TRBD1	TRBJ1-4	.	CASSTRTGGNEKLFF	TGTGCCAGCAGTACCAGGACAGGGGGAAATGAAAAACTGTTTTTT
TRBV30	TRBD2	TRBJ2-7	few	CAWRAAGSSYEQYF	TGTGCCTGGAGGGCAGCGGGGAGCTCCTACGAGCAGTACTTC
TRBV7-8	.	TRBJ2-7	few	CASSLRVGSGTYEQYF	TGTGCCAGCAGCTTAAGAGTCGGGTCCGGGACCTACGAGCAGTACTTC
TRBV5-1	.	TRBJ2-5	.	CASSVLDRETQYF	TGCGCCAGCAGCGTACTGGACAGAGAGACCCAGTACTTC
TRBV13	TRBD1	TRBJ1-1	.	CASSPPGTGADTEAFF	TGTGCCAGCAGCCCCCCAGGGACAGGGGCCGACACTGAAGCTTTCTTT
TRBV5-5	.	TRBJ2-4	.	CASSRETIREYF	TGTGCCAGCAGCCGGGAAACGATCCGTGAGTACTTC
TRBV7-9	TRBD2	TRBJ2-1	.	CASSVGTTSNEQFF	TGTGCCAGCAGCGTCGGGACTACCAGCAATGAGCAGTTCTTC
TRBV20-1	.	TRBJ1-3	.	CSASRQSLPGNTIYF	TGCAGTGCTAGTCGCCAGTCATTGCCTGGAAACACCATATATTTT
TRBV2	.	TRBJ1-1	.	CASSDWARFAEAFF	TGTGCCAGCAGTGATTGGGCCAGGTTCGCTGAAGCTTTCTTT
TRBV9	TRBD2	TRBJ2-3	.	CASSPGLAGGQTDTQYF	TGTGCCAGCAGCCCAGGACTAGCGGGGGGGCAAACAGATACGCAGTATTTT
TRBV19	.	TRBJ2-3	.	CASRDLASTDTQYF	TGTGCCAGCCGGGACTTAGCTAGCACAGATACGCAGTATTTT